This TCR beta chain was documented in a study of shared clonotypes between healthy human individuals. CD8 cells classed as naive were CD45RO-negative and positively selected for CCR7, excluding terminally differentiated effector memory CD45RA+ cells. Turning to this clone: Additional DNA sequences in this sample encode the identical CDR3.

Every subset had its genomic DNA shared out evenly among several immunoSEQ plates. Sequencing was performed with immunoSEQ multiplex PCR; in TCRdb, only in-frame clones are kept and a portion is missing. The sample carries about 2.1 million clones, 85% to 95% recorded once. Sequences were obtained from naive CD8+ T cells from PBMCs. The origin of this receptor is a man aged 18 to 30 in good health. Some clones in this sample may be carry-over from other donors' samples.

The DNA for the CDR3 is TGTGCCAGCAGTTTGACAGGGAACTATGGCTACACCTTC. Its protein product is CASSLTGNYGYTF. The chain is built from TRBV28 and TRBJ1-2, with 7 positions matching TRBD1. CDR1 MDHEN and CDR2 SYDVKM come from the germline V gene. This CDR3 comprises 13 residues. After removal of 3 bases from V and 2 bases from J, the junction contained 0 bases not matched to a gene.